This entry is about one T cell receptor (beta chain). The data originate from a study of low-dose radiotherapy and immunotherapy resistance in tumors. CDR1 and CDR2 (germline): SEHNR, FQNEAQ (reference sequence). The CDR3 contains 14 residues. Trimming took 2 bases from V and 8 from J, leaving 15 bases between them. Alpha and beta chains were covered, as first-strand cDNA relied on TRAV- and TRBV-specific primers. The TCRs were subjected to amplification over approximately 19 PCR cycles employing a constant-region primer in conjunction with a V-primer adapter. TCRdb itself ran the reads through MiXCR, one entry per CDR3 protein. The sample consists of approximately 9,000 distinct CDR3 sequences, more than 65% of them appearing once.

This chain joins TRBV7-9 and TRBJ1-1; D is ambiguous. The receptor comes from a human donor with advanced metastatic prostate, ovarian, gallbladder or colorectal cancer (not recorded which). This table probably holds off-target reads from a library built for another chain. The DNA for the CDR3 is TGTGCCAGCAGCTTACCACTGATCACCGGGGAAGCTTTCTTT. Translated, it gives CASSLPLITGEAFF.